Listed below are T cell receptor beta chains from one sample, sequenced in a study of post-analysis software for immune sequencing data. TCRdb recomputed calls from the PCR reads with MiXCR, one row per CDR3 protein. The sample holds approximately 630,000 distinct CDR3 sequences, 59% seen once. Sequenced: blood. The receptors stem from a girl aged 2-9 years with multiple sclerosis. The CDR3 runs from the conserved cysteine through the conserved F or W. Each record gives: D gene, J gene, V gene, clone size, CDR3 protein, CDR3 DNA. The D gene is left open where the match is weak. Size values are once, few and many counts, or a class for expanded clones, and some rows have none.

-,TRBJ1-5,TRBV25-1,once,CASSAEGQPQHF,TGTGCCAGCAGTGCTGAGGGTCAGCCCCAGCATTTT
TRBD1,TRBJ1-1,TRBV20-1,few,CSARDSQGDTEAFF,TGCAGTGCTAGAGATAGCCAGGGGGACACTGAAGCTTTCTTT
TRBD1,TRBJ2-3,TRBV14,-,CASSLPSGGYTDTQYF,TGTGCCAGCAGCCTTCCGTCAGGGGGTTATACAGATACGCAGTATTTT
-,TRBJ2-3,TRBV5-1,few,CASSLGGANTDTQYF,TGCGCCAGCAGCTTGGGGGGGGCGAACACAGATACGCAGTATTTT
TRBD1,TRBJ1-1,TRBV27,few,CASSLSPGGGYTEAFF,TGTGCCAGCAGTTTATCTCCAGGGGGCGGTTACACTGAAGCTTTCTTT
TRBD2,TRBJ2-1,TRBV27,-,CASSAQTSGMNEQFF,TGTGCCAGCAGTGCACAGACTAGCGGGATGAATGAGCAGTTCTTC
-,TRBJ1-1,TRBV6-5,-,CASRAPGANTEAFF,TGTGCCAGCAGAGCGCCCGGGGCGAACACTGAAGCTTTCTTT
-,TRBJ2-4,TRBV12-3/TRBV12-4,-,CASSSQRLVQYF,TGTGCCAGCAGCTCTCAAAGGCTGGTTCAGTACTTC
-,TRBJ2-7,TRBV12-3/TRBV12-4,-,CASSQRVDSYEQYF,TGTGCCAGCAGCCAAAGGGTTGACTCCTACGAGCAGTACTTC
-,TRBJ1-1,TRBV20-1,-,CSATERTAFF,TGCAGTGCTACAGAACGCACCGCTTTCTTT
-,TRBJ1-2,TRBV20-1,-,CSAGRQSLDYGYTF,TGCAGTGCTGGGCGGCAATCGCTCGACTATGGCTACACCTTC
TRBD2,TRBJ2-2,TRBV9,-,CASSVTGTSGAGELFF,TGTGCCAGCAGCGTAACCGGGACTAGCGGAGCCGGGGAGCTGTTTTTT
-,TRBJ2-5,TRBV6-5,few,CASSYSGDSETQYF,TGTGCCAGCAGTTACTCTGGGGATTCAGAGACCCAGTACTTC
TRBD2,TRBJ2-1,TRBV27,-,CASTPGTSGYNEQFF,TGTGCCAGCACCCCGGGGACTAGCGGCTACAATGAGCAGTTCTTC
TRBD2,TRBJ2-1,TRBV6-1,few,CASSGLAGVNEQFF,TGTGCCAGCAGTGGACTAGCGGGAGTCAATGAGCAGTTCTTC
-,TRBJ2-4,TRBV11-3,-,CASSNSRLGYDKNIQYF,TGTGCCAGCAGCAATTCCAGGTTGGGGTATGACAAAAACATTCAGTACTTC
TRBD1,TRBJ2-7,TRBV5-1,-,CASSQRQGSYEQYF,TGCGCCAGCAGCCAGCGACAGGGCTCCTACGAGCAGTACTTC
-,TRBJ2-5,TRBV21-1,-,CASSKASTPKSHDEAQYF,TGTGCCAGCAGCAAAGCGTCCACGCCCAAGAGTCACGACGAGGCCCAGTACTTC
-,TRBJ2-3,TRBV5-1,-,CASSPARAGTDTQYF,TGCGCCAGCAGCCCTGCTCGGGCAGGCACAGATACGCAGTATTTT